This T cell receptor (beta chain) originates from a study of blood T cell repertoires in COVID-19. Whole-study context: The origin of the acute and convalescent COVID-19 samples was the United States, Italy and Spain. T cells, B-cell-depleted T cells, or PBMCs provided the cDNA or gDNA that served as material.

This CDR3 has 13 amino acids. V was trimmed by 1 base and J by 9 bases, leaving 7 bases between them. Germline values: CDR1 SEHNR, CDR2 FQNEAQ (reference sequence). Per the original data handling: Reference gene primers were amplified, and this amplification served to estimate nucleated cell counts. Using immunoSEQ multiplex PCR, the repertoire was profiled, and TCRdb retains in-frame clones only, with some absent. The DNA was the basis for D and trimming; V, J and clone size are from that table. This table has over 75,000 clones, just under 80% appearing once. This clone has just a few counts. This sequence originates from a human donor in a cohort sampled during active COVID-19. The sequenced material came from peripheral blood. The chain combines TRBV7-9 with TRBJ1-6; D gene uncertain. CDR3 in amino acids: CASSLERLSPLHF. The CDR3 region has the DNA TGTGCCAGCAGCTTAGAGCGGCTTTCACCCCTCCACTTT.